This T cell receptor (beta chain) was obtained from a study of blood T cell repertoires in COVID-19. As for the study in general: T cells, B-cell-depleted T cells, or PBMCs provided the cDNA or gDNA that served as material.

Repertoires were generated with immunoSEQ multiplex PCR, while TCRdb's copy carries only in-frame clones and drops some. Here the sample spans around 170,000 clones, approximately 86% being singletons. The CDR3 is made up of 11 amino acids. The V end lost 6 bases, the J end lost 8 bases, and 8 bases lay between the germline ends. CDR1 is MNHEY and CDR2 is SVGEGT in the germline V gene. The chain employs TRBV6-2 or TRBV6-3 and TRBJ2-1, with D hard to call. The sequence derives from a man in his sixties with COVID-19, enrolled during active disease. Sequenced sample: peripheral blood. The CDR3 loop is CASSKLDEQFF. In DNA form, the CDR3 reads TGTGCCAGCAGCAAACTCGATGAGCAGTTCTTC.